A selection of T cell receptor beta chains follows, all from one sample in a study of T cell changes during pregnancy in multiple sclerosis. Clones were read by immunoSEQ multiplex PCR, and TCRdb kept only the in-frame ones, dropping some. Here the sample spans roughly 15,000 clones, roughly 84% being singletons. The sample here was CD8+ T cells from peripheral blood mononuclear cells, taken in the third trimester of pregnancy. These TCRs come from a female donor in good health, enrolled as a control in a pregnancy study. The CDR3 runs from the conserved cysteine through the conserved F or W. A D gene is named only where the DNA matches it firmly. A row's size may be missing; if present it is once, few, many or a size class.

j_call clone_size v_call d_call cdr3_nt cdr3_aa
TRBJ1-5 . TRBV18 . TGTGCCAGCTCACCAGGGGCCTATCAGCCCCAGCATTTT CASSPGAYQPQHF
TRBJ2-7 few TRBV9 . TGTGCCAGCAGCGTAGGATTCAGCGCCTCCTACGAGCAGTACTTC CASSVGFSASYEQYF
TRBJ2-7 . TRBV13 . TGTGCCAGCAGCTTAGGTCAGGGTGGCCGCGAGCAGTACTTC CASSLGQGGREQYF
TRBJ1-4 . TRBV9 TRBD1 TGTGCCAGCAGCACGCGGCCGGGACAGCGTAATGAAAAACTGTTTTTT CASSTRPGQRNEKLFF
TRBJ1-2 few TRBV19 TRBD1 TGTGCCAGTATCCAAGAAGAAGGGACAGATTATGGCTACACCTTC CASIQEEGTDYGYTF
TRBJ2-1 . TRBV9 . TGTGCCAGCAGCGTAGACACACCTAATGAGCAGTTCTTC CASSVDTPNEQFF
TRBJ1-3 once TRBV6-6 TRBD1 TGTGCCAGCAGCCCTGACAGGGACTCTGGAAACACCATATATTTT CASSPDRDSGNTIYF
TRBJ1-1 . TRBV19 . TGTGCCAGTAGTCCCGCGGGGGGGAGGGAAGCTTTCTTT CASSPAGGREAFF
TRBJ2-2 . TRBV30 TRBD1 TGTGCCTGGGAGGGGGCTTCTTCGACCGGGGAGCTGTTTTTT CAWEGASSTGELFF
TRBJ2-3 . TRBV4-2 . TGTGCCAGCAGCCAAGGAGCTAGCACAGATACGCAGTATTTT CASSQGASTDTQYF
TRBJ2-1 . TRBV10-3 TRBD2 TGTGCCATCAGTGAGTCACGGGCTAGCGGGGACTACAATGAGCAGTTCTTC CAISESRASGDYNEQFF
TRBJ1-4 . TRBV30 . TGTGCCTGGAGTTCTAAGGGGTTCGAAGAAAAACTGTTTTTT CAWSSKGFEEKLFF
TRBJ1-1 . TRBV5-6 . TGTGCCAGCAGCTGGGGTCGGGGGGCGAACACTGAAGCTTTCTTT CASSWGRGANTEAFF
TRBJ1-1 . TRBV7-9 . TGTGCCAGCTCCGTGAACACTGAAGCTTTCTTT CASSVNTEAFF
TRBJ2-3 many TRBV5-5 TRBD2 TGTGCCAGCAGTCCTAGCGGGGGGATCACAGATACGCAGTATTTT CASSPSGGITDTQYF
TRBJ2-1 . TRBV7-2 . TGTGCCAGCAGCTCCGCGGGAACCTACAATGAGCAGTTCTTC CASSSAGTYNEQFF
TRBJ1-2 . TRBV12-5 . TGTGCTAGTGGAGAGGCCAGAAATGGCTACACCTTC CASGEARNGYTF
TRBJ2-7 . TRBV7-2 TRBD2 TGTGCCAGCAGTTCCGGGACTAGCGGTTTTAGCTCCTACGAGCAGTACTTC CASSSGTSGFSSYEQYF
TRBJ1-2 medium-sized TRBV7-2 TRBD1 TGTGCCAGCAGCCAGTTGGACGGGACAGGGACTAACTATGGCTACACCTTC CASSQLDGTGTNYGYTF
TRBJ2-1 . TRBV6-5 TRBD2 TGTGCCAGCAGTACTAGGACTAGCGGACTCAATGAGCAGTTCTTC CASSTRTSGLNEQFF
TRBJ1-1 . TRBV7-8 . TGTGCCAGCAGCTTAGACAGGGTGGCCACTGAAGCTTTCTTT CASSLDRVATEAFF
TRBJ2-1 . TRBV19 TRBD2 TGTGCCAGTAGTATCTCTGGTAGCGGGGGGGTTTACAATGAGCAGTTCTTC CASSISGSGGVYNEQFF
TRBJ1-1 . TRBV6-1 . TGTGCCAGCAGTGAAGCAGGTTGGGCAGGGCTGAACACTGAAGCTTTCTTT CASSEAGWAGLNTEAFF
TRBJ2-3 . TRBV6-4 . TGTGCCAGCAGTGGGACAGCGGGGAGCACAGATACGCAGTATTTT CASSGTAGSTDTQYF
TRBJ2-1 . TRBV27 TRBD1 TGTGCCAGCAGCGACAGGGGTCCCTACAATGAGCAGTTCTTC CASSDRGPYNEQFF
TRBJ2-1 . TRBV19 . TGTGCCAGTAGTTCCATAGCGAGCAATGAGCAGTTCTTC CASSSIASNEQFF
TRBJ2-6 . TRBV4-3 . TGCGCCAGCAGCCAAGAATTGGGCAGGGGAACTGGGGCCAACGTCCTGACTTTC CASSQELGRGTGANVLTF
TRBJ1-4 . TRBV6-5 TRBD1 TGTGCCAGCAGTGGACAGGGAACTAATGAAAAACTGTTTTTT CASSGQGTNEKLFF
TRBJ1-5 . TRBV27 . TGTGCCAGCAGTTTGGGGGGAAGCAATCAGCCCCAGCATTTT CASSLGGSNQPQHF
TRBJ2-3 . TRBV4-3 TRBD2 TGCGCCAGCAGCCCTAGGACTAGCGGGGGCGGGGATACGCAGTATTTT CASSPRTSGGGDTQYF
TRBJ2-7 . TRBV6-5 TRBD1 TGTGCCAGTTCCCCGCAGACAGGGAGTAGCGACGAGCAGTACTTC CASSPQTGSSDEQYF
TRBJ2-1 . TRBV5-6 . TGTGCCAGCAGCTTCTGGGGCTCATACAATGAGCAGTTCTTC CASSFWGSYNEQFF
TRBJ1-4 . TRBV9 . TGTGCCAGCTCACCCACCGGGGGAGGTGAAAAACTGTTTTTT CASSPTGGGEKLFF
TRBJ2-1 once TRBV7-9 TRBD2 TGTGCCAGCAGCTTACCGGCTAGCGGGTCCCACAATGAGCAGTTCTTC CASSLPASGSHNEQFF
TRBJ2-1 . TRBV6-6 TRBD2 TGTGCCAGCCGACGCAGCGGGACTAGCGACAATGAGCAGTTCTTC CASRRSGTSDNEQFF
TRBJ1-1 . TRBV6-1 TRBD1 TGTGCCAGCAGTGAAGGGACAGGGGTCCTATTGGAAGCTTTCTTT CASSEGTGVLLEAFF
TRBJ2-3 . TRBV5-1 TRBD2 TGCGCCAGCAGCCCTATAGCGGGGGGGAGCACAGATACGCAGTATTTT CASSPIAGGSTDTQYF
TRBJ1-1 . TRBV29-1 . TGCAGCGTTGTGGGCCCGAACACTGAAGCTTTCTTT CSVVGPNTEAFF
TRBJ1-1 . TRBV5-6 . TGTGCCAGCAGCTTGCCCCAGAACACTGAAGCTTTCTTT CASSLPQNTEAFF
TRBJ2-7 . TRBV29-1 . TGCAGCTCGATTCTAGGCGGGAAGTCGTACGAGCAGTACTTC CSSILGGKSYEQYF
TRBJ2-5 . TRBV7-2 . TGTGCCAGCAGCCCCGTGCCGTCGGAGGCCCAGTACTTC CASSPVPSEAQYF